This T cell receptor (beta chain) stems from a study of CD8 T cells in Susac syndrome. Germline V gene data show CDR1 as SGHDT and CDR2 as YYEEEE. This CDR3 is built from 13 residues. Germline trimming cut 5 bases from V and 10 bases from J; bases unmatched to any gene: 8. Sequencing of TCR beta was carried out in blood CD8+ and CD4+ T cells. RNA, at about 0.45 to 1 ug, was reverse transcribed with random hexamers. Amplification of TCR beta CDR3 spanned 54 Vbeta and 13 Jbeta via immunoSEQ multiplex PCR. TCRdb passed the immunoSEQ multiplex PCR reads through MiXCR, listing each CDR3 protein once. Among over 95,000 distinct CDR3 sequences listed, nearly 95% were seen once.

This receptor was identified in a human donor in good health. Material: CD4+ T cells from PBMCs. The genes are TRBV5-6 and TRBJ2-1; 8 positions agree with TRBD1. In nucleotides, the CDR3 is TGTGCCAGCAGGAGGACAGGGATCCGCGAGCAGTTCTTC. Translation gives CASRRTGIREQFF.